The 6 T cell receptor beta chains presented below share a single source sample, sequenced in a study of T cell responses to AZD1222 COVID-19 vaccine. Profiled with immunoSEQ multiplex PCR; TCRdb holds only in-frame clones, not every one. This sample has 80,000 to 95,000 clones, with 92% found just once. Source: peripheral blood, taken on day 0 of AZD1222 vaccination. The receptor source for this set is an adult in good health.

This chain links TRBV11-2 with TRBJ1-2; D ambiguous. This CDR3 region has 13 residues. The V end lost 1 base, the J end lost 4 bases, and 7 bases lay between the germline ends. In germline, CDR1 is SGHAT, CDR2 FQNNGV. In DNA, the CDR3 is TGTGCCAGCAGCTTAGGGGTTGCCTATGGCTACACCTTC. This translates into CASSLGVAYGYTF.

The chain links TRBV10-3 to TRBJ2-7; D might be TRBD1 (5 bases). V was cut by 1 base and J by 2 bases, with 12 bases left in between. The CDR3 is 15 amino acids. Germline values: CDR1 ENHRY, CDR2 SYGVKD. CDR3 protein: CAISEFTGVPYEQYF. As DNA, the CDR3 is TGTGCCATCAGTGAGTTTACAGGAGTACCCTACGAGCAGTACTTC.

The chain links TRBV5-5 to TRBJ2-2; no clear D gene. V was cut by 10 bases and J by 0 bases, with 10 bases left in between. This CDR3 is built from 13 residues. Germline V CDR1 and CDR2: SGHKS, YYEKEE (reference sequence). The CDR3 reads CASIGPNTGELFF. The CDR3 DNA follows: TGTGCCTCCATCGGACCGAACACCGGGGAGCTGTTTTTT. Using reference TRBV5-5 and TRBJ2-2 for the parts outside the CDR3, the full variable domain is DAGVTQSPTHLIKTRGQQVTLRCSPISGHKSVSWYQQVLGQGPQFIFQYYEKEERGRGNFPDRFSARQFPNYSSELNVNALLLGDSALYLCASIGPNTGELFFGEGSRLTVL.

This chain connects TRBV7-8 to TRBJ2-1; the match to TRBD2 covers 7 bases. Germline trimming cut 0 bases from V and 9 bases from J; bases unmatched to any gene: 5. The CDR3 length is 14 residues. Germline values: CDR1 SGHVS, CDR2 FQNEAQ. The CDR3 reads CASSLARTSVEQFF. CDR3 nucleotide sequence: TGTGCCAGCAGCTTAGCGCGTACTAGCGTTGAGCAGTTCTTC.

The chain employs TRBV9 and TRBJ2-7; D is ambiguous. The CDR3 is 13 residues long. In germline, CDR1 is SGDLS, CDR2 YYNGEE. V lost 4 bases to trimming and J lost 5 bases, with 13 bases between them. The CDR3 is CASSPPRPHEQYF. CDR3 DNA sequence: TGTGCCAGCAGCCCCCCTCGCCCCCACGAGCAGTACTTC.

V usage is TRBV9 and J usage is TRBJ2-7, with D possibly matching TRBD2 (5 bases). The germline CDR1 and CDR2 sequences are SGDLS and YYNGEE. Trimming cost V 3 bases and J 9 bases, with 13 bases left between them. The CDR3 is 12 amino acids. CDR3 protein: CASSALAGAQYF. Here the CDR3 DNA reads TGTGCCAGCAGCGCCCTAGCCGGAGCGCAGTACTTC.